This is a list of T cell receptor beta chains from one sample in a study of cytomegalovirus exposure and HLA in healthy donors. TCRdb keeps only in-frame clones here, not all; method: immunoSEQ multiplex PCR. The sample holds 150,000 to 170,000 clones, over 60% seen once. The sample was PBMCs. These receptors all stem from a woman aged 40 to 50 in good health and CMV-seronegative. Both conserved end residues are part of each CDR3. Fields, in order: V gene, D gene, J gene, clone size, CDR3 protein, CDR3 DNA. A D gene is named only where the DNA matches it firmly. Clone size appears in some rows only: once, few, many, or a class for an expanded clone.

TRBV10-3,-,TRBJ2-2,few,CATRQEPGELFF,TGTGCCACCAGACAGGAACCCGGGGAGCTGTTTTTT
TRBV5-1,TRBD1,TRBJ2-7,once,CASSLAWTGSVVESEQYF,TGCGCCAGCAGCTTGGCCTGGACAGGTTCCGTCGTTGAGTCCGAGCAGTACTTC
TRBV18,-,TRBJ1-1,-,CASSPAGGEAFF,TGTGCCAGCTCACCAGCCGGGGGTGAAGCTTTCTTT
TRBV2,TRBD2,TRBJ2-5,-,CASAKLAGDGETQYF,TGTGCCAGCGCTAAATTAGCGGGGGACGGAGAGACCCAGTACTTC
TRBV7-9,-,TRBJ1-1,-,CASSFEDTEAFF,TGTGCCAGCAGCTTTGAGGACACTGAAGCTTTCTTT
TRBV19,-,TRBJ2-3,-,CASSRFGQVGLGTDTQYF,TGTGCCAGTAGTCGGTTCGGTCAGGTAGGACTGGGCACAGATACGCAGTATTTT
TRBV5-4,-,TRBJ1-2,-,CASSLVGREDYGYTF,TGTGCCAGCAGCTTGGTGGGCCGGGAGGACTATGGCTACACCTTC
TRBV25-1,TRBD1,TRBJ1-1,-,CASRTGENTEAFF,TGTGCCAGCAGGACAGGGGAAAACACTGAAGCTTTCTTT
TRBV4-1,TRBD2,TRBJ2-7,-,CASSQDWRGGGEQYF,TGCGCCAGCAGCCAAGATTGGCGCGGGGGTGGTGAGCAGTACTTC
TRBV19,-,TRBJ1-1,-,CASSMTLMNTEAFF,TGTGCCAGTAGTATGACTTTAATGAACACTGAAGCTTTCTTT
TRBV7-6,TRBD2,TRBJ2-1,-,CASSFKWGGEFGNEQFF,TGTGCCAGCAGCTTCAAATGGGGAGGGGAATTTGGCAATGAGCAGTTCTTC
TRBV16,TRBD2,TRBJ2-1,-,CASSQRLASNEQFF,TGTGCCAGCAGCCAGAGACTAGCCTCTAATGAGCAGTTCTTC
TRBV6-5,TRBD1,TRBJ1-5,-,CASRQTGEEQPQHF,TGTGCCAGCAGGCAGACAGGGGAAGAGCAGCCCCAGCATTTT
TRBV25-1,-,TRBJ2-1,-,CASSRVGGLAKDNEQFF,TGTGCCAGCAGTCGGGTCGGTGGGCTAGCGAAGGACAATGAGCAGTTCTTC
TRBV5-1,-,TRBJ1-1,-,CASSSGSRAPEAFF,TGCGCCAGCAGCTCGGGTTCCAGGGCCCCTGAAGCTTTCTTT
TRBV6-5,TRBD1,TRBJ1-5,-,CASSLGQASTLPQHF,TGTGCCAGCAGTTTGGGACAGGCCTCGACTCTGCCCCAGCATTTT
TRBV10-3,-,TRBJ1-3,-,CAIEEEGNTIYF,TGTGCCATCGAAGAAGAGGGAAACACCATATATTTT
TRBV6-1,TRBD1,TRBJ1-1,-,CASSERGQGNTEAFF,TGTGCCAGCAGTGAAAGGGGGCAGGGCAACACTGAAGCTTTCTTT
TRBV30,-,TRBJ1-1,-,CAWSVRQGTTEAFF,TGTGCCTGGAGTGTACGCCAGGGGACCACTGAAGCTTTCTTT
TRBV9,TRBD2,TRBJ2-2,-,CASSVKSSGGIYTGELFF,TGTGCCAGCAGCGTAAAGTCTAGCGGGGGTATTTACACCGGGGAGCTGTTTTTT
TRBV6-4,TRBD2,TRBJ2-3,many,CASSSEAGASTDTQYF,TGTGCCAGCAGTTCTGAAGCGGGGGCCAGCACAGATACGCAGTATTTT
TRBV7-2,-,TRBJ1-2,-,CASSLVTGLLGGYTF,TGTGCCAGCAGCTTAGTAACGGGGTTGTTGGGTGGCTACACCTTC
TRBV11-3,TRBD2,TRBJ2-3,-,CASSPLRGRESTDTQYF,TGTGCCAGCAGCCCGCTGCGTGGGCGGGAGAGCACAGATACGCAGTATTTT
TRBV5-6,-,TRBJ1-2,-,CASSHDRPANYGYTF,TGTGCCAGCAGCCACGACAGGCCAGCTAACTATGGCTACACCTTC
TRBV5-4,-,TRBJ1-3,-,CASRDTLSSGNTIYF,TGTGCCAGCCGGGACACCCTCAGCTCTGGAAACACCATATATTTT
TRBV29-1,-,TRBJ2-1,-,CSANSKNEQFF,TGCAGCGCTAACTCCAAGAATGAGCAGTTCTTC
TRBV4-1,-,TRBJ2-7,-,CASSHPPSTPSSYEQYF,TGCGCCAGCAGCCATCCCCCCTCCACCCCGAGCTCCTACGAGCAGTACTTC
TRBV6-6,-,TRBJ1-2,-,CASRPGGEGGRYTF,TGTGCCAGCAGACCCGGGGGAGAAGGAGGTCGCTACACCTTC
TRBV28,-,TRBJ1-1,-,CATRRGGENTEAFF,TGTGCCACCCGGAGGGGTGGGGAAAACACTGAAGCTTTCTTT
TRBV14,-,TRBJ1-4,-,CASSQWGDEKLFF,TGTGCCAGCAGCCAGTGGGGCGATGAAAAACTGTTTTTT
TRBV7-9,-,TRBJ1-1,-,CASSFRQTVEAFF,TGTGCCAGCAGCTTTAGGCAGACTGTCGAAGCTTTCTTT
TRBV7-8,-,TRBJ2-1,-,CASSLALERISPNEQFF,TGTGCCAGCAGCTTAGCGCTAGAACGTATTAGTCCCAATGAGCAGTTCTTC
TRBV5-4,TRBD1,TRBJ1-2,-,CASSGHRGGYGYTF,TGTGCCAGCAGCGGACACAGGGGAGGCTATGGCTACACCTTC
TRBV7-8,TRBD1,TRBJ1-6,-,CASSGLGQGAHLSNSPLHF,TGTGCCAGCAGCGGCTTAGGACAGGGGGCGCACCTATCGAATTCACCCCTCCACTTT
TRBV5-5,-,TRBJ2-7,-,CASSLVVANYYEQYF,TGTGCCAGCAGCTTGGTTGTTGCGAATTATTACGAGCAGTACTTC
TRBV13,-,TRBJ2-1,-,CASSLRLEAYNERFF,TGTGCCAGCAGCCTACGACTAGAAGCCTACAATGAGCGGTTCTTC
TRBV10-3,-,TRBJ2-7,few,CAISERWGGEQYF,TGTGCCATCAGCGAACGATGGGGAGGCGAGCAGTACTTC
TRBV28,-,TRBJ2-5,few,CASSHSRRETQYF,TGTGCCAGCAGTCATAGCCGTCGTGAGACCCAGTACTTC
TRBV7-2,-,TRBJ2-1,-,CASTPSPGNEQFF,TGTGCCAGCACCCCAAGCCCTGGCAATGAGCAGTTCTTC
TRBV6-1,TRBD1,TRBJ1-5,-,CASSGPTGVGQPQHF,TGTGCCAGCAGTGGACCCACAGGGGTCGGTCAGCCCCAGCATTTT
TRBV27,-,TRBJ1-5,-,CASSSAARNQPQHF,TGTGCCAGCAGTTCCGCCGCTAGAAATCAGCCCCAGCATTTT
TRBV5-6,TRBD1,TRBJ1-5,-,CASSLRRDRARGNQPQHF,TGTGCCAGCAGCTTGCGGAGGGACAGGGCCCGCGGCAATCAGCCCCAGCATTTT
TRBV18,TRBD1,TRBJ1-1,-,CASSPPSREGASLAFF,TGTGCCAGCTCACCCCCCAGCCGGGAGGGGGCAAGTTTAGCTTTCTTT
TRBV10-3,TRBD1,TRBJ1-2,-,CAISEPRDSNYGYTF,TGTGCCATCAGTGAGCCTAGGGACAGTAACTATGGCTACACCTTC
TRBV5-1,-,TRBJ2-2,-,CASSLVVGADTGELFF,TGCGCCAGCAGCTTGGTGGTGGGAGCCGACACCGGGGAGCTGTTTTTT
TRBV29-1,-,TRBJ2-3,-,CSVEQGTADTQYF,TGCAGCGTTGAACAGGGGACCGCAGATACGCAGTATTTT
TRBV6-6,TRBD1,TRBJ1-3,-,CASRPDRGTSGNTIYF,TGTGCCAGCAGACCCGACAGGGGAACCTCTGGAAACACCATATATTTT
TRBV5-1,-,TRBJ2-2,once,CASSLDGTGELFF,TGCGCCAGCAGCTTGGACGGCACCGGGGAGCTGTTTTTT
TRBV28,TRBD2,TRBJ2-5,-,CASSLRASGRAGETQYF,TGTGCCAGCAGTTTGAGGGCTAGCGGGAGGGCGGGAGAGACCCAGTACTTC
TRBV5-1,-,TRBJ1-3,once,CASSLGGTNTIYF,TGCGCCAGCAGCTTGGGGGGGACTAACACCATATATTTT
TRBV27,TRBD1,TRBJ2-7,-,CASSVRTGPSYEQYF,TGTGCCAGCAGTGTACGGACAGGGCCCTCCTACGAGCAGTACTTC
TRBV19,-,TRBJ1-2,-,CASSIDGGLGYGYTF,TGTGCCAGTAGTATAGACGGGGGTTTAGGCTATGGCTACACCTTC